This TCR beta chain was sequenced for a study of beta chain features in type 1 diabetes. Study-wide background: Cell yields, gender and age were similar in healthy donors and patients. Study-wide points: Shortening of TCRB CDR3s, moderate but significant, appeared in all four CD4+ subsets of Type 1 diabetes patients. Patients showed naive, central memory and Treg TCRB repertoires that appeared more similar than those of healthy donors. Overrepresentation of cells with high TCR expression could result from cDNA sequencing.

Trimming cost V 5 bases and J 3 bases; bases outside gene matches: 7. Germline V gene data show CDR1 as SEHNR and CDR2 as FQNEAQ (reference sequence). The CDR3 consists of 14 residues. Naive, central memory, regulatory and stem cell-like memory cells within the CD4+ compartment were sorted using CD45RO/CCR7/CD25/CD127/CD95/CD27. This clone has only a few counts. Its antigen is unidentified. Expressed TCRB transcripts were sequenced, since all the RNA that had been isolated was reverse transcribed. Generated by immunoSEQ multiplex PCR, the TCRdb table keeps only in-frame clones and is missing some. Altogether 350,000 to 450,000 clones are present, 10% to 15% being singletons, with the ten largest covering around 0.01%.

The receptor was derived from a woman under 30 with type 1 diabetes. The V and J genes are TRBV7-9 and TRBJ2-7; the match to TRBD2 covers 7 bases. Sequenced material: naive CD4+ T cells from blood. The CDR3 region is CASSRVLAYYEQYF. The CDR3 bases are TGTGCCAGCAGCCGGGTACTAGCGTACTACGAGCAGTACTTC.